This record looks at one T cell receptor (beta chain) sequence and its context. Study processing details: Amplified reference gene primers provided the basis for estimating nucleated cell counts. This table comes from immunoSEQ multiplex PCR, and its TCRdb copy is limited to in-frame clones, with some not included. V, J and clone size were drawn from that table, and D and trimming were deduced from the DNA. The sample holds fewer than 250,000 clones, around four fifths seen once. This specimen belongs to a study of blood T cell repertoires in COVID-19. The overall study: COVID-19 samples collected from the United States, Italy and Spain covered acute and convalescent phases. The cDNA or gDNA used as material had been derived from T cells, B-cell-depleted T cells, or PBMCs.

The CDR3 has 15 residues. The germline V gene encodes CDR1 DFQATT and CDR2 SNEGSKA (reference sequence). The V and J ends lost 3 bases and 6 bases, in that order; junction bases with no gene match: 8. The origin of this receptor is a woman in her 70s with active or convalescent COVID-19. V gene TRBV20-1 combines with J gene TRBJ2-3; 11 bases line up with TRBD2. Sequenced input: peripheral blood. The CDR3 reads CSASATSGEADTQYF. CDR3 bases: TGCAGTGCTAGTGCGACTAGCGGGGAGGCGGATACGCAGTATTTT.